This T cell receptor (beta chain) was sequenced in a study of shared clonotypes between healthy human individuals. The naive CD8 subset, CD45RO-negative cells positively selected for CCR7, excluded terminally differentiated effector memory CD45RA+ cells. This CDR3 contains 15 residues. J was trimmed by 1 base and V by 6 bases; bases with no gene match: 6. Looked up from germline, CDR1 is MNHEY and CDR2 is SVGAGI. Using immunoSEQ multiplex PCR, the repertoire was profiled, and TCRdb retains in-frame clones only, with some absent. The data hold about 580,000 clones, with roughly 98% observed a single time.

The sequencing sample was made of naive CD8+ T cells sorted from blood. This receptor was taken from a man in his thirties or forties in good health. The J gene is TRBJ2-3, the V gene TRBV6-5, with 8 bases lining up with TRBD1. CDR3 sequence: CASRLQGVGTDTQYF. The CDR3, as DNA: TGTGCCAGCAGACTACAGGGGGTCGGCACAGATACGCAGTATTTT.